The TCR beta chain described here comes from a study of blood T cell repertoires in COVID-19. Study in general: T cells, B-cell-depleted T cells, or PBMCs supplied cDNA or gDNA.

The trim removed 8 bases at V and 1 base at J, leaving 5 bases unmatched. This CDR3 comprises 13 residues. Germline CDR1 and CDR2: LGHDT and YNNKEL (reference sequence). Study members were between roughly 18 and 89 years old and lived in roughly 24 US regions. Using immunoSEQ multiplex PCR, the repertoire was profiled, and TCRdb retains in-frame clones only, with some absent. Of hundreds of thousands of clones listed, roughly nine tenths are singletons. Sequences were obtained from PBMCs or T cells enriched from blood (not recorded which). The gene calls are TRBV3-1 (or the pseudogene TRBV3-2) and TRBJ2-7; TRBD2 matches at 7 bases. The sequence derives from a man aged 30 to 39 who had recovered from COVID-19. The CDR3 DNA reads as TGTGCCAGCGGGCGAGCGGGGTCCTACGAGCAGTACTTC. Translated, it gives CASGRAGSYEQYF.